This entry is about one T cell receptor beta chain. Its antigen is undetermined. The sample comes from a study of shared clonotypes between healthy human individuals. Study-level results: Among donors, sharing of clonotypes was expected to be affected by sequencing depth. Unshared clonotypes carried lower generation probabilities than those common to all four donors.

Germline V gene sequence: CDR1 MRHNA, CDR2 SNTAGT. V gave up 2 bases and J gave up 8 bases; unmatched junction bases: 0. This CDR3 contains 14 residues. Donation came from healthy HIV-negative adults that had no recent acute infections or vaccinations. The assay was immunoSEQ multiplex PCR, and TCRdb's table has in-frame clones only and misses some. The repertoire has 1.6 million or so clones, approximately 97% of them found once; the top ten carry approximately 1.2%. The sequence came from a man aged 25-45 years in good health. What was sequenced was naive CD4+ T cells sorted from blood. The subset here: CD45RA+ positively selected. V and J are TRBV6-4 and TRBJ2-1; 13 bases are shared with TRBD2. This CDR3 reads CASSDGLAGDEQFF. CDR3 nucleotide sequence: TGTGCCAGCAGTGACGGACTAGCGGGAGATGAGCAGTTCTTC.